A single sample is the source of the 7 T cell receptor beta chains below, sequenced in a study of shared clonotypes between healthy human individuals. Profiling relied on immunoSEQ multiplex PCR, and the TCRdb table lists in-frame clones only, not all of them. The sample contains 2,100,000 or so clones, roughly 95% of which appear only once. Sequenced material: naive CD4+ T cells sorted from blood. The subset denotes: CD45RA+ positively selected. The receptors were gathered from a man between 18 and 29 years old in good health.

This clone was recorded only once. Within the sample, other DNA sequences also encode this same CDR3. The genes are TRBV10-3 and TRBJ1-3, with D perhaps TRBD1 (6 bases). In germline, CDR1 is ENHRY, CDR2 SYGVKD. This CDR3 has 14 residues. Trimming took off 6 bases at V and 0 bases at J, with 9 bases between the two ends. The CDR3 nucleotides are TGTGCCATCAGGGACAGTCACTCTGGAAACACCATATATTTT. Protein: CAIRDSHSGNTIYF.

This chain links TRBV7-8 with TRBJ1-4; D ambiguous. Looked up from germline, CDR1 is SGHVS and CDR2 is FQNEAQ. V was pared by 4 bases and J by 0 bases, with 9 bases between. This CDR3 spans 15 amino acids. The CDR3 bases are TGTGCCAGCAGCTCACGATTTGCAACTAATGAAAAACTGTTTTTT. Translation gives CASSSRFATNEKLFF.

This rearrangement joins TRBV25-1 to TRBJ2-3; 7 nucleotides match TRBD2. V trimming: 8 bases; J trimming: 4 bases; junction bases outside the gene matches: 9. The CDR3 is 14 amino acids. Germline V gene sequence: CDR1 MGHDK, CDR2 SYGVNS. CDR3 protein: CASSLAASADTQYF. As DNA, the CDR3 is TGTGCCAGCTCCCTAGCGGCTAGCGCAGATACGCAGTATTTT.

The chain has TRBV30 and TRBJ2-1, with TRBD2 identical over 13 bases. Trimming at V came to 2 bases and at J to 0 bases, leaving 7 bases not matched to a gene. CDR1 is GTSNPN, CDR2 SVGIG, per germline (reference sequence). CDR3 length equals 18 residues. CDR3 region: CAWSRLAGGHSSYNEQFF. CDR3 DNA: TGTGCCTGGAGTCGACTAGCGGGGGGCCACAGCTCCTACAATGAGCAGTTCTTC. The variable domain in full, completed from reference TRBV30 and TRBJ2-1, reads SQTIHQWPATLVQPVGSPLSLECTVEGTSNPNLYWYRQAAGRGLQLLFYSVGIGQISSEVPQNLSASRPQDRQFILSSKKLLLSDSGFYLCAWSRLAGGHSSYNEQFFGPGTRLTVL.

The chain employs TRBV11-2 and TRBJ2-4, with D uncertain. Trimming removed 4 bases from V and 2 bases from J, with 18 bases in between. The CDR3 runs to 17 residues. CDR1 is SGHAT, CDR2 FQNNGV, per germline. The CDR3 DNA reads TGTGCCAGCAGCTCTAGGACCCTCTATGGATCCAAAAACATTCAGTACTTC. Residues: CASSSRTLYGSKNIQYF.

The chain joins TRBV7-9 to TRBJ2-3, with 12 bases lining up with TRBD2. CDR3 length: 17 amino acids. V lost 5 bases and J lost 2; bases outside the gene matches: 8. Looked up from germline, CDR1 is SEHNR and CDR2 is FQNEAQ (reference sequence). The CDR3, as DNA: TGTGCCAGCAGCCATCCAACTAGCGGGGGGACCACAGATACGCAGTATTTT. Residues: CASSHPTSGGTTDTQYF.

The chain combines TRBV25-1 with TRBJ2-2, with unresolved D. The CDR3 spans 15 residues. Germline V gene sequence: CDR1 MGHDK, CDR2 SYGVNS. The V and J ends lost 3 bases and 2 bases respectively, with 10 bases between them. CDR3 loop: CASSEIQTNTGELFF. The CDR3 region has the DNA TGTGCCAGCAGTGAGATTCAAACCAACACCGGGGAGCTGTTTTTT.